This TCR beta chain was captured by sequencing in a study of T cell responses to AZD1222 COVID-19 vaccine. Whole-study context: Investigators merged groups given second doses at roughly 4 or roughly 12 weeks.

Per germline, CDR1 KGHDR and CDR2 SFDVKD. This CDR3 has 15 residues. Trimming took off 4 bases at V and 0 bases at J, with 12 bases between the two ends. Study-level points and caveats: Seropositive at baseline were only a handful of AZD1222 recipients. Spike regions recognized by vaccine-associated CD4 TCRs spanned the protein, led by 160-218 and 743-854. Donor demographics were predominantly white British with a female majority; clonal diversity may be underestimated.

Regarding this clone: Its specificity is unknown.

The assay was immunoSEQ multiplex PCR, and TCRdb's table has in-frame clones only and misses some. The data hold around 95,000 clones, with roughly 90% observed a single time. The TCR was taken from an adult in good health. The rearrangement joins TRBV24-1 to TRBJ2-7; D may be TRBD1 (6 bases). Sequenced material: peripheral blood, taken on day 0 of AZD1222 vaccination. The CDR3 DNA follows: TGTGCCACCAGTGACCGACAGGCGTACTCCTACGAGCAGTACTTC. Translated, it gives CATSDRQAYSYEQYF.